This TCR beta chain was observed in a study of blood T cell repertoires in COVID-19. This CDR3 region has 15 residues. The ends lost 0 bases at V and 6 bases at J; junction bases unmatched: 3. CDR1 and CDR2 from the germline V gene are MNHEY and SVGEGT. TCRdb's table, derived via immunoSEQ multiplex PCR, lists solely in-frame clones and lacks some. Of approximately 100,000 clones listed, more than 80% are singletons. The chain links TRBV6-2 or TRBV6-3 to TRBJ1-4, with TRBD1 identical over 8 bases. The sequenced sample consisted of peripheral blood. The origin of this receptor is a woman aged 80 or older with acute or convalescent COVID-19. The CDR3 DNA is TGTGCCAGCAGTTACTCCCCACAGGGGGATGAAAAACTGTTTTTT. This sequence encodes CASSYSPQGDEKLFF.